This TCR beta chain comes out of a study of T cell repertoires in ileal Crohn's disease. Study-level information: Operated complications were stricturing disease (about 60%) and penetrating disease (39%). Study-level findings and limits: High-frequency clones were more common in sorted CD8 than CD4 cells. Compared with non-smokers, active smokers at surgery showed more clonal expansions.

Indicated time point: neoterminal ileum biopsy at postoperative endoscopy, about 6 months after surgery. Eligibility required adulthood, ileal or ileocolonic Crohn's disease and indicated ileocolonic resection. Germline V gives CDR1 SGHDT, CDR2 YYEEEE. With 0 bases clipped from V and 7 bases from J, the junction kept 3 bases outside the gene matches. CDR3 length equals 14 residues. As concerns this clone: Antigen unknown.

Repertoires were generated with immunoSEQ multiplex PCR, while TCRdb's copy carries only in-frame clones and drops some. The sample lists approximately 12,000 clones, 78% occurring once. The chain joins TRBV5-6 to TRBJ1-4; TRBD1 aligns across 7 bases. This TCR was sampled from an adult with Crohn's disease. Sequencing used ileal tissue. The CDR3 DNA follows: TGTGCCAGCAGCTTGGGACAGGGACGTGAAAAACTGTTTTTT. Translating gives CASSLGQGREKLFF.